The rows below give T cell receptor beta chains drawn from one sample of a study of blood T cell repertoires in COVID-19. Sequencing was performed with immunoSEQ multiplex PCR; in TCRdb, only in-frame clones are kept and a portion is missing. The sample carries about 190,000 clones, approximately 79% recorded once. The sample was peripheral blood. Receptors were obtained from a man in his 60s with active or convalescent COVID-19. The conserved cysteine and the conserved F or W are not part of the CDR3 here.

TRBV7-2	ASSLGRGAEKLF
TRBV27	ASSQGQGGTQPQH
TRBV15	ATSREGRTTDTQY
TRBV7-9	ASSPGSAGQETQY
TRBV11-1	ASSSADRVRNEQF
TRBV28	ASSSPDREAYNEQF
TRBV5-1	ASKGQGKETQY
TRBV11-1	ASSPNHQGGYT
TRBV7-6	ASSLEPGGSNQPQH
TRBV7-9	ASSPRSGKPEQF
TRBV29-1	SEGPRDRGRNEQY
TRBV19	ASSMRIRGGDETQY
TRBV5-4	ASSLRSGQAYNEQF
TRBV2	ASSSRYEQY
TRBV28	ASSLFNYEQY
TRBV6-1	ASSAAQGVNEQF
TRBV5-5	ASSSTRYSNQPQH
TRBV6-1	ARARDQPQH
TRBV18	ASSHRDFSLLGDSPLH
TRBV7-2	ASSGLLGRPETQY
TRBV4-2	ASSPVGQPQGEQY
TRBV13	ASRFGLAGPNTGELF
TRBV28	ASTRTGGTGNTIY
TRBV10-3	AISREKSYEQY
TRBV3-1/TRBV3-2	ASSQDNLSGRLYEQY
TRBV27	ASSLIPGSEQY
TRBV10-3	AISEEGPRDEKLF
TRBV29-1	SVPGGVGYGYT
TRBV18	ASSPYRDRGTEAF
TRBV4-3	ASSQATSGRSITYEQY
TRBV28	ASSSVGEGSTDTQY
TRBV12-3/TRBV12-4	ASSLNLRAF
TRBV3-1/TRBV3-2	ASSQDKTTPGEQY
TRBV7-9	ASSFRDRALEAF
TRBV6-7	ATPSRVYSYEQY
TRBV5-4	ASSMVDRPEAF
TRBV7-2	ASSLSKSSYNEQF
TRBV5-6	ATPDRSSYEQY
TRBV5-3	ARSPDRMTSGSADTQY
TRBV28	ASRTTSGIVSYNEQF
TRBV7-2	ASSLDRSSGPQH
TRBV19	ASSMLSSYEQY
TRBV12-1	ASSADRDNEQF
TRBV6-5	ASRQGTTYIQY
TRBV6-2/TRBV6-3	ASSYSVEGDTQY
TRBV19	ASSAPGQRVFGYT
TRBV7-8	ASSLDRDGEKLF
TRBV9	ASSVGLAGGPWTDTQY
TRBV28	ASSLSGQGGTEAF
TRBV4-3	ASSQAGGRNYEQY
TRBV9	ASSPTDRGGYT
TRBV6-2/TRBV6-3	ASSYIETQY
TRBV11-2	ASSSGSGYGYT
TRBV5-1	ASSPNRGHQETQY
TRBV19	ASSIKGGRQWGTEAF
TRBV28	ASSFNLIRGSPLH